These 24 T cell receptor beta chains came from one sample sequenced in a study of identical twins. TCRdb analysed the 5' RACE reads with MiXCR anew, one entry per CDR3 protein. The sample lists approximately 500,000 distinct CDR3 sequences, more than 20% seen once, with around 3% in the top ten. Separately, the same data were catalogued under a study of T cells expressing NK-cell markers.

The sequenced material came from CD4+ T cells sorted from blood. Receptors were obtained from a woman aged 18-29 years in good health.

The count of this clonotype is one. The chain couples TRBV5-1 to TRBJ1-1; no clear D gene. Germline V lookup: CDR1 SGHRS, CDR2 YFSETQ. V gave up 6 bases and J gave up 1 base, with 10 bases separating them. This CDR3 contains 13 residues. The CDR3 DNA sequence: TGCGCCAGCAATTCAGAGGGGAACACTGAAGCTTTCTTT. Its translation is CASNSEGNTEAFF.

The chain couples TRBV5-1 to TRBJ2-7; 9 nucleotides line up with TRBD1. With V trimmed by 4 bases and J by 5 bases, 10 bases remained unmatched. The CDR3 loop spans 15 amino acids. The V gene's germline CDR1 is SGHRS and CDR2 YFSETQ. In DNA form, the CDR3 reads TGCGCCAGCAGCCTTACGCGGGACAGGGCCCACGAGCAGTACTTC. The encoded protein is CASSLTRDRAHEQYF.

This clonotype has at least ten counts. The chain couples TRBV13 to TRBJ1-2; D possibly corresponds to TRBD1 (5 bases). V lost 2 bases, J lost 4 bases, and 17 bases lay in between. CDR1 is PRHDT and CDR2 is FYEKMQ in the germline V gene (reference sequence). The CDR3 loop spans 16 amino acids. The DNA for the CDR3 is TGTGCCAGCAGCTTACCGGCCACCGGGGACCCCTATGGCTACACCTTC. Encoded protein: CASSLPATGDPYGYTF.

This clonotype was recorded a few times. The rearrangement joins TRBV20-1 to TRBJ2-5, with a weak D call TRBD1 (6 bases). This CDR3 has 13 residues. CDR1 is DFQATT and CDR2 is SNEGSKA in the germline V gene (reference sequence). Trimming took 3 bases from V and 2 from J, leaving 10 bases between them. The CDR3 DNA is TGCAGTGCTAGTGTTGGGACACAAGAGACCCAGTACTTC. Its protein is CSASVGTQETQYF.

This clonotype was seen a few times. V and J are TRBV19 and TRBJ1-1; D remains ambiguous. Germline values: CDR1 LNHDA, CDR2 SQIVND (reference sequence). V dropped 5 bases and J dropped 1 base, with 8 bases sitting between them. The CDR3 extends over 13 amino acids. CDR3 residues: CASSHAQNTEAFF. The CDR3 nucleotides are TGTGCCAGTAGTCACGCGCAGAACACTGAAGCTTTCTTT.

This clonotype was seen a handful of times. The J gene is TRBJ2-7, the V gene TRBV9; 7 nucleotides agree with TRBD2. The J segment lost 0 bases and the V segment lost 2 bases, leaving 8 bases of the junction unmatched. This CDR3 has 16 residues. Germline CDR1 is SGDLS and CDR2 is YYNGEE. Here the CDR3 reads CASSVGPGTNSYEQYF. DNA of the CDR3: TGTGCCAGCAGCGTTGGGCCCGGGACTAACTCCTACGAGCAGTACTTC.

The CDR3 reads CASREETGRYTF. DNA of the CDR3: TGTGCCAGCAGGGAGGAAACGGGACGCTACACCTTC. V and J are TRBV25-1 and TRBJ1-2; D is perhaps TRBD1 (5 bases). Deletions cut 6 bases from V and 9 bases from J, with 14 bases between. Germline CDR1 MGHDK, CDR2 SYGVNS. This CDR3 region has 12 residues.

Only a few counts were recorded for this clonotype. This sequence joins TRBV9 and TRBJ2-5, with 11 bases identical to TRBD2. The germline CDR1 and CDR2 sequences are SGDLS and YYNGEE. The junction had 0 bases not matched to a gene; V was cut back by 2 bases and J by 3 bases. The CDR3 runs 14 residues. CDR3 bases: TGTGCCAGCAGCGTGGGACTAGCGGAAGAGACCCAGTACTTC. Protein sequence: CASSVGLAEETQYF.

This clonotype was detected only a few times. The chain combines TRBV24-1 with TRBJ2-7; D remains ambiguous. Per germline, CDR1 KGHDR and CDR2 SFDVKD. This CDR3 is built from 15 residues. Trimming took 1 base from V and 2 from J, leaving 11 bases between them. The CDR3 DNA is TGTGCCACCAGTGATTTTACGCGGAGCACCTACGAGCAGTACTTC. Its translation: CATSDFTRSTYEQYF.

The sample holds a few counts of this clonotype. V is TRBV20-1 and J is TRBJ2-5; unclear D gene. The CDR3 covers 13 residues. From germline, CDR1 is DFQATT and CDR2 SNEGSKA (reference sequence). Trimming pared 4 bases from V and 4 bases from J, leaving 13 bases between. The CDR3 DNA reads TGCAGTGCTATGAACACGATGGGAGAGACCCAGTACTTC. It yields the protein CSAMNTMGETQYF.

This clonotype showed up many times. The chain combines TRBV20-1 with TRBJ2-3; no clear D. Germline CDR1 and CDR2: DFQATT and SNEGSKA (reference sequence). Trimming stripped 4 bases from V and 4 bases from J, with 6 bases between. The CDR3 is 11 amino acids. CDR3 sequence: CSATVADTQYF. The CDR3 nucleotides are TGCAGTGCTACTGTGGCAGATACGCAGTATTTT.

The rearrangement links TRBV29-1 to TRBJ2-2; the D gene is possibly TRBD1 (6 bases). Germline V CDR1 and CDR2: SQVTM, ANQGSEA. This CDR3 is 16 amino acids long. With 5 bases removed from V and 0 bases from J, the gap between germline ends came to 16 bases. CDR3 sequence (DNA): TGCAGCGTTTGCAGGGGATCGTTCGCGAACACCGGGGAGCTGTTTTTT. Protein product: CSVCRGSFANTGELFF.

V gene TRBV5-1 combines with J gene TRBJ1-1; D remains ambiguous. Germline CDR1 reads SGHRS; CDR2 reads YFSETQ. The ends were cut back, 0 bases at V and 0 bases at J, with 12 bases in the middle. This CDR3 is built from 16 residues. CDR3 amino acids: CASSLGRTGLNTEAFF. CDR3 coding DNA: TGCGCCAGCAGCTTGGGCAGGACTGGGTTGAACACTGAAGCTTTCTTT.

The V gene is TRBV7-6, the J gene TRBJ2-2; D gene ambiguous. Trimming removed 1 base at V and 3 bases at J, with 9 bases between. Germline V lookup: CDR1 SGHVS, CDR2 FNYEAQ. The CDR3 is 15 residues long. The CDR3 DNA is TGTGCCAGCAGCTTAGGAGGCCAATACACCGGGGAGCTGTTTTTT. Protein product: CASSLGGQYTGELFF.

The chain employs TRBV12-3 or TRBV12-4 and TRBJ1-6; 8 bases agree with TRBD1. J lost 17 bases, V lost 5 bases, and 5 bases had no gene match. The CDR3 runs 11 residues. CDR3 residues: CASSGRGPIHF. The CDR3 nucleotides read TGTGCCAGCAGTGGCAGGGGGCCCATCCACTTT.

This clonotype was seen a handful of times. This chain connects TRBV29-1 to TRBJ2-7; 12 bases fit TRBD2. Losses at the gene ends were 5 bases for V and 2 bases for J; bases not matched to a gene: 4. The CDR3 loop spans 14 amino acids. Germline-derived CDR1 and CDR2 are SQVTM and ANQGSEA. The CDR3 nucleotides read TGCAGCGTTTACGGACTAGCGGGGCCCTACGAGCAGTACTTC. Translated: CSVYGLAGPYEQYF.

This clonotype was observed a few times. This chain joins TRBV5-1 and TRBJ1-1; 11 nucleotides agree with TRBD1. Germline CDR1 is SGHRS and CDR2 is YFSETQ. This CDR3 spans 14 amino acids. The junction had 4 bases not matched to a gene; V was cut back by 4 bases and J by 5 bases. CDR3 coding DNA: TGCGCCAGCAGCACTGGGACAGGGGGGACTGAAGCTTTCTTT. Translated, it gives CASSTGTGGTEAFF. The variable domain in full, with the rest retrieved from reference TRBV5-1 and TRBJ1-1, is KAGVTQTPRYLIKTRGQQVTLSCSPISGHRSVSWYQQTPGQGLQFLFEYFSETQRNKGNFPGRFSGRQFSNSRSEMNVSTLELGDSALYLCASSTGTGGTEAFFGQGTRLTVV.

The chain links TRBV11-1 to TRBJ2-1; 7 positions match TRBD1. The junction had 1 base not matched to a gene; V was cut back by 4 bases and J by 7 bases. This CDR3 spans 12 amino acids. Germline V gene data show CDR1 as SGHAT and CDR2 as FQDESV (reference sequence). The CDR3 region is CASSSGGNEQFF. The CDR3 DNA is TGTGCCAGCAGCTCAGGGGGTAATGAGCAGTTCTTC.

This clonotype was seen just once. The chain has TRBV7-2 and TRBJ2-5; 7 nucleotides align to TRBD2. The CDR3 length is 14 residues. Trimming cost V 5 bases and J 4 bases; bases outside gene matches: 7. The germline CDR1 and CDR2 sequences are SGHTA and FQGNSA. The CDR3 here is CASSTRTSRETQYF. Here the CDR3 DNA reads TGTGCCAGCAGCACCCGGACTAGTCGAGAGACCCAGTACTTC.

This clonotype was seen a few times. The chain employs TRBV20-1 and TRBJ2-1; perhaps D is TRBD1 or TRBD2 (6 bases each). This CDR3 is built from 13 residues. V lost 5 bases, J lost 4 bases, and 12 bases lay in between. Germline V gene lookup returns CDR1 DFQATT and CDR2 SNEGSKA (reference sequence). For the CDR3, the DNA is TGCAGTGCTCAAAGGGGGGAGTACAATGAGCAGTTCTTC. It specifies CSAQRGEYNEQFF.

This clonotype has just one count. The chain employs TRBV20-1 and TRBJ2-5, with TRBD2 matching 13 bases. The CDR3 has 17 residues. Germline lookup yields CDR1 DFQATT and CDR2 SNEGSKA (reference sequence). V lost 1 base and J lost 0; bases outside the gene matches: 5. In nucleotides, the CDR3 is TGCAGTGCTAGAGGGGGGACTAGCGGGACGTACCAAGAGACCCAGTACTTC. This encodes CSARGGTSGTYQETQYF.

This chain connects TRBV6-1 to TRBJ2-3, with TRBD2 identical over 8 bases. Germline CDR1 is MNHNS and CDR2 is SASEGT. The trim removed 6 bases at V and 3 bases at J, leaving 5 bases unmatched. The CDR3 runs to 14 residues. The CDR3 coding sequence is TGTGCCAGCAGAGTTAGCGGGGCGACAGATACGCAGTATTTT. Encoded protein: CASRVSGATDTQYF.

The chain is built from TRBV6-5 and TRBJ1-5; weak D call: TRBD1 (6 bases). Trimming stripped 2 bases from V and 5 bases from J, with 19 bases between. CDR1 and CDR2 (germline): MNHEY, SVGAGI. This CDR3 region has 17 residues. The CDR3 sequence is CASSYRKPGQTYQPQHF. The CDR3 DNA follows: TGTGCCAGCAGTTACCGGAAGCCTGGACAGACTTATCAGCCCCAGCATTTT.

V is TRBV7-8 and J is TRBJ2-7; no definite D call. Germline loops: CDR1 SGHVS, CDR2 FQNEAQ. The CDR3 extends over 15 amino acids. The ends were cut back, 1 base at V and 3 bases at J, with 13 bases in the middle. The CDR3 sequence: CASSLEVSLIYEQYF. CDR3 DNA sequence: TGTGCCAGCAGCTTAGAGGTTAGCTTGATCTACGAGCAGTACTTC.